The entry below describes one T cell receptor (beta chain). Germline V lookup: CDR1 SGHNT, CDR2 YYREEE (reference sequence). This CDR3 is 15 amino acids long. Trimming cost V 3 bases and J 1 base; bases outside gene matches: 1. This sample is part of a study of blood T cell repertoires in COVID-19. Repertoires were generated with immunoSEQ multiplex PCR, while TCRdb's copy carries only in-frame clones and drops some. This sample carries 150,000 to 200,000 clones, 85% to 90% of them seen once, and the ten largest clones take 7%. The TCR was taken from a woman older than 75 in a cohort sampled during active or convalescent COVID-19. The sample taken for sequencing was peripheral blood. The genes are TRBV5-4 and TRBJ2-1, with 10 bases identical to TRBD2. The chain's CDR3 is CASSSLAGSYNEQFF. The CDR3 coding sequence is TGTGCCAGCAGCTCACTAGCGGGGTCCTACAATGAGCAGTTCTTC.